Listed below are T cell receptor beta chains from one sample, sequenced in a study of cytomegalovirus exposure and HLA in healthy donors. Assay used: immunoSEQ multiplex PCR; TCRdb lists only in-frame clones, some missing. The data hold 85,000 to 130,000 clones, with about 68% observed a single time. Sequenced: PBMCs. These receptors were taken from a male donor in good health and CMV-seropositive. The CDR3 runs from the conserved cysteine through the conserved F or W. Each record gives: J gene, V gene, D gene, clone size, CDR3 DNA, CDR3 protein. D genes are given only for firm matches. Rows may omit the clone size; those that give it use once, few, many or a size class.

j_call: TRBJ2-5
v_call: TRBV9
d_call: .
clone_size: .
cdr3_nt: TGTGCCAGCAGCGTAGGGTATAGCGACCCACAAGAGACCCAGTACTTC
cdr3_aa: CASSVGYSDPQETQYF

j_call: TRBJ1-1
v_call: TRBV27
d_call: TRBD1
clone_size: .
cdr3_nt: TGTGCCAGCAGTTTACAGGGGGAGTGGGCTGAAGCTTTCTTT
cdr3_aa: CASSLQGEWAEAFF

j_call: TRBJ1-5
v_call: TRBV10-3
d_call: .
clone_size: .
cdr3_nt: TGTGCCATCAGTGAGTCGCGGGATCAGCCCCAGCATTTT
cdr3_aa: CAISESRDQPQHF

j_call: TRBJ2-7
v_call: TRBV7-8
d_call: .
clone_size: .
cdr3_nt: TGTGCCAGCAGCAGAACTAGTGGGTCCTACGAGCAGTACTTC
cdr3_aa: CASSRTSGSYEQYF

j_call: TRBJ1-6
v_call: TRBV7-9
d_call: TRBD1
clone_size: .
cdr3_nt: TGTGCCAGCAGCCCAGGGGGGAACTCACCCCTCCACTTT
cdr3_aa: CASSPGGNSPLHF

j_call: TRBJ2-5
v_call: TRBV4-2
d_call: TRBD2
clone_size: .
cdr3_nt: TGTGCCAGCAGCCAAGACGGGACTAGCCGGGAGACCCAGTACTTC
cdr3_aa: CASSQDGTSRETQYF

j_call: TRBJ2-1
v_call: TRBV2
d_call: TRBD1
clone_size: .
cdr3_nt: TGTGCCAGCGTGGGACAGGGGTACAATGAGCAGTTCTTC
cdr3_aa: CASVGQGYNEQFF

j_call: TRBJ2-5
v_call: TRBV27
d_call: .
clone_size: .
cdr3_nt: TGTGCCAGCAGTTTAATAAACCGTCCGGGGGAGACCCAGTACTTC
cdr3_aa: CASSLINRPGETQYF

j_call: TRBJ1-2
v_call: TRBV6-6
d_call: .
clone_size: once
cdr3_nt: TGTGCCAGCACCCTCAACTCCTTCTATGGCTACACCTTC
cdr3_aa: CASTLNSFYGYTF

j_call: TRBJ1-1
v_call: TRBV6-1
d_call: .
clone_size: .
cdr3_nt: TGTGCCAGCAGTGGCCAGGATAACACTGAAGCTTTCTTT
cdr3_aa: CASSGQDNTEAFF